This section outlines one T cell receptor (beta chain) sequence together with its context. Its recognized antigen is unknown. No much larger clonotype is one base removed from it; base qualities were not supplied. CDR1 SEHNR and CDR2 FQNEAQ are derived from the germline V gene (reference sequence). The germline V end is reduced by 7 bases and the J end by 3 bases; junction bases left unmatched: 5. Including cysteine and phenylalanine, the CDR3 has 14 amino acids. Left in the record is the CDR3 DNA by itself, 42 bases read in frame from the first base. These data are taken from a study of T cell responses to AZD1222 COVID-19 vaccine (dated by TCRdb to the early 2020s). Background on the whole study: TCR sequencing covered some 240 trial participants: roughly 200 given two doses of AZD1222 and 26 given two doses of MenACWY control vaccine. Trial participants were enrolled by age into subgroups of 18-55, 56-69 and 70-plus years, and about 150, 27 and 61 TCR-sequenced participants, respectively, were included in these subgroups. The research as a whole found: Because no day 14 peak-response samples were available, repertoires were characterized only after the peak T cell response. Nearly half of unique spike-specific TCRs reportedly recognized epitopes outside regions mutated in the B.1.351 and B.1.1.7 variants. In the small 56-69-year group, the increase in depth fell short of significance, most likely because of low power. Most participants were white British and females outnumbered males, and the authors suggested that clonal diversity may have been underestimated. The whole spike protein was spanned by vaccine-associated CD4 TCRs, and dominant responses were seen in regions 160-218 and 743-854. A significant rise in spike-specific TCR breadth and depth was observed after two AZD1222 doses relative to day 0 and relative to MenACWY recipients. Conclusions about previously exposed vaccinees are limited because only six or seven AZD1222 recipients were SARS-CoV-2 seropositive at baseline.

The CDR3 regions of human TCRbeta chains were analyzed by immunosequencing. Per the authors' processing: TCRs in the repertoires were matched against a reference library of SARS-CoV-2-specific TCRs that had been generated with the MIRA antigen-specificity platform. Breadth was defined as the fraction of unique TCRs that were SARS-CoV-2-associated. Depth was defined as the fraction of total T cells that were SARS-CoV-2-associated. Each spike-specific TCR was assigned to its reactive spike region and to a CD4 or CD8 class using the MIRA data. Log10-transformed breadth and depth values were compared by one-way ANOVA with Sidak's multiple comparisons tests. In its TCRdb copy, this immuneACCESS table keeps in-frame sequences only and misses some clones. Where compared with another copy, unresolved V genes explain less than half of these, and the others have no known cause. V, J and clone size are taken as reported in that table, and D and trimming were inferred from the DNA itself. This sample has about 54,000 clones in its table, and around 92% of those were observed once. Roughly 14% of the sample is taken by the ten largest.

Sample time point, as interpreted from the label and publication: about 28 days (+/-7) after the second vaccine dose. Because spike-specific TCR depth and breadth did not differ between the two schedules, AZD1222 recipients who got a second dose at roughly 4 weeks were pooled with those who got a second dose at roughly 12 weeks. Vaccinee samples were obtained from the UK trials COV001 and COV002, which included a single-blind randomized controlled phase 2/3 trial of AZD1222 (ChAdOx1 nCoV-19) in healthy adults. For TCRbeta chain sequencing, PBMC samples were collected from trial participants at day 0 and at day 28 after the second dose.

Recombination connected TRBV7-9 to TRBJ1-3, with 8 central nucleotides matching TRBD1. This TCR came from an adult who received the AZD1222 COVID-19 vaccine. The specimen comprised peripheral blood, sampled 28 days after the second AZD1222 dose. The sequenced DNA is TGTGCCAGCACCCTGGACAGGGTTGGAAACACCATATATTTT. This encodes CASTLDRVGNTIYF. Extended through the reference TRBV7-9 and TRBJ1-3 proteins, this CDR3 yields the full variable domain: DTGVSQNPRHKITKRGQNVTFRCDPISEHNRLYWYRQTLGQGPEFLTYFQNEAQLEKSRLLSDRFSAERPKGSFSTLEIQRTEQGDSAMYLCASTLDRVGNTIYFGEGSWLTVV.